The entry below gives a single T cell receptor (beta chain) sequence along with its context. It has no known antigen specificity. No clone much larger than this one lies a single base away; base qualities are absent. Cells in the mixed lymphocyte reaction were cultured together at 37 degrees C for five to seven days. Responder PBMCs were labelled with CFSE and stimulator PBMCs were labelled with Violet Dye, after which the responder and stimulator PBMCs were mixed at a 1:1 ratio. Sorted unstimulated T cells and proliferating T cells recovered from mixed lymphocyte reactions underwent TCRbeta CDR3 sequencing. Fresh whole blood from ten HLA-typed healthy donors was used as the source from which PBMCs were isolated. After the mixed lymphocyte reaction, proliferating CFSE-low responder T cells were FACS-sorted for TCR sequencing. Sequences SGHAT (CDR1) and FQNNGV (CDR2) are obtained from the germline V gene. The CDR3 contains 12 residues, cysteine and phenylalanine counted. Of the read, only the CDR3 DNA is kept; its 36 bases are in frame from base 1. The junction shows trimming of 5 bases on V and 5 bases on J, plus 9 bases between the germline ends.

The library relied on the immunoSEQ multiplex PCR assay. The deep sequencing platform assayed roughly 10^5 TCR templates per sample. Genomic DNA extracted from sorted T cells was used for TCRbeta CDR3 sequencing. For the original study's pipeline: Clonal analysis of TCRbeta CDR3 data was done in the R programming language. Comparing unstimulated samples against CFSE-low samples taken after the reaction was how alloreactive CD4+ and CD8+ clones were defined. Regulatory or non-regulatory origin was assigned to alloreactive CD4+ clones by matching of sequences to sorted unstimulated Treg and non-Treg repertoires. The source is immuneACCESS, and TCRdb retained only in-frame sequences with V and J called. Part of the clones is not carried over; for the studies checked, unresolved V genes explain less than half of this, and the remainder is unexplained. V, J and clone size are those of that table, while D and trimming were read from the DNA. This sample holds under 4,500 clones; roughly 57% were observed only once. The ten largest account for roughly 5% of the sample.

The sample originates from a study of siplizumab effects on memory and regulatory T cells (dated by TCRdb to between 2018 and 2021). Background for the entire study: Across seven to nine responder-stimulator pairs, paired mixed lymphocyte reactions were conducted with siplizumab at 1 ug/mL and without drug. The effect of the anti-CD2 antibody siplizumab on alloreactive T-cell subsets was examined in allogeneic mixed lymphocyte reactions constructed from human PBMCs. The study at large found these results: Among mappable alloreactive CD4+ clones, an average Treg-derived fraction of 68.8% was observed with siplizumab, compared with approximately 26% in control reactions. Because sequences below about 10^-5 frequency were poorly captured, only a minor fraction of alloreactive clones could be mapped to unstimulated subsets. Whether proliferating Tregs from siplizumab cultures actually had suppressive function was not functionally confirmed. Roughly 80-97% of proliferating CD4+ or CD8+ clones could not be assigned a naive or memory phenotype. Unstimulated naive T cells appeared to be more diverse than memory T cells, and naive cells seemed to make a substantial contribution to the alloresponse. Siplizumab significantly reduced the cumulative frequency of alloreactive sequences traceable to unstimulated CD4+ memory T cells.

The receptor was derived from a human donor in good health; the cells came from an allogeneic mixed lymphocyte reaction. The chain joins TRBV11-2 to TRBJ2-5; too little of a D gene remains to name it. Sequenced material: CFSE-low (dividing) CD4+ T cells sorted from an allogeneic mixed lymphocyte reaction. The CDR3 protein: CASSQVWETQYF. The DNA sequence is TGTGCCAGCAGCCAGGTTTGGGAGACCCAGTACTTC. The CDR3 plus the reference TRBV11-2 and TRBJ2-5 genes for the other parts give the full variable domain: EAGVAQSPRYKIIEKRQSVAFWCNPISGHATLYWYQQILGQGPKLLIQFQNNGVVDDSQLPKDRFSAERLKGVDSTLKIQPAKLEDSAVYLCASSQVWETQYFGPGTRLLVL.